These 23 T cell receptor beta chains were all obtained from the same sample, sequenced in a study of cytomegalovirus exposure and HLA in healthy donors. PCR amplification relied on 60 Vbeta primers (plus 13 Jbeta primers). Only in-frame clones appear in the TCRdb table, and some are missing; sequencing was by immunoSEQ multiplex PCR. Among approximately 220,000 clones listed, about 80% were seen once. Material: PBMCs. The receptor source for this set is a male donor in good health and CMV-seronegative.

A few counts support this clone. V gene TRBV28 combines with J gene TRBJ2-3; D is ambiguous. Germline V lookup: CDR1 MDHEN, CDR2 SYDVKM. The CDR3 runs 15 residues. V was pared by 5 bases and J by 4 bases, with 16 bases between. As DNA, the CDR3 is TGTGCCAGCAGTCGCCAAGCACGGTTCGCAGATACGCAGTATTTT. Its translation: CASSRQARFADTQYF.

The chain has TRBV5-1 and TRBJ2-7; perhaps TRBD2 as D (6 bases). There are 16 residues in the CDR3. CDR1 and CDR2 from the germline V gene are SGHRS and YFSETQ. V was cut by 4 bases and J by 1 base, with 18 bases left in between. CDR3 protein: CASSLVAGTASYEQYF. CDR3 in DNA: TGCGCCAGCAGCCTGGTTGCCGGGACTGCTTCCTACGAGCAGTACTTC.

V is TRBV7-8 and J is TRBJ1-2, with D tentatively TRBD1 (6 bases). The CDR3 length is 17 residues. V was pared by 1 base and J by 4 bases, with 19 bases between. Germline CDR1 and CDR2: SGHVS and FQNEAQ. The CDR3 loop reads CASSLGRFSGHLYGYTF. CDR3 nucleotides: TGTGCCAGCAGCTTAGGTCGCTTTTCGGGACACCTCTATGGCTACACCTTC.

This sequence joins TRBV5-1 and TRBJ2-2; 7 nucleotides align to TRBD1. The germline V gene has CDR1 SGHRS and CDR2 YFSETQ. Trimming removed 7 bases from V and 6 bases from J; junction bases left unmatched: 15. The CDR3 runs to 16 residues. As DNA, the CDR3 is TGCGCCAGCGGCAGCCTCACGGGACAGTATGCCGGGGAGCTGTTTTTT. Its translation: CASGSLTGQYAGELFF.

J is TRBJ2-5 and V is TRBV28; 10 bases map to TRBD1. The junction had 4 bases not matched to a gene; V was cut back by 5 bases and J by 4 bases. The CDR3 consists of 14 residues. In germline, CDR1 is MDHEN, CDR2 SYDVKM. This CDR3 is CASSQGQGGETQYF. CDR3 DNA: TGTGCCAGCAGTCAAGGACAGGGGGGAGAGACCCAGTACTTC.

This clone turned up a few times. V gene TRBV7-3 combines with J gene TRBJ2-5, with a tentative D call TRBD2 (6 bases). Near its end, the DNA agrees better with TRBJ2-7, so the J call may be wrong. Germline V gene lookup returns CDR1 SGHTA and CDR2 FQGTGA. The CDR3 totals 13 residues. The CDR3 sequence is CASSLAGSHEQYF. In nucleotides, the CDR3 is TGTGCCAGCAGCTTAGCGGGAAGTCACGAGCAGTACTTC.

The chain links TRBV18 to TRBJ1-2; D call uncertain. The V gene lost 1 base and the J gene lost 2 bases, with 8 bases spanning the gap. This CDR3 region has 14 residues. Germline V gene data show CDR1 as KGHSH and CDR2 as LQKENI. CDR3 nucleotides: TGTGCCAGCTCACCACTCCCGGGGAACTATGGCTACACCTTC. Translated, it gives CASSPLPGNYGYTF.

The V and J genes are TRBV28 and TRBJ1-5; D unclear. CDR1 and CDR2 from the germline V gene are MDHEN and SYDVKM. The CDR3 is 13 amino acids. V lost 3 bases and J 9 bases, leaving 12 bases between the germline ends. CDR3 in amino acids: CASSLTFRGPQHF. The CDR3 coding sequence is TGTGCCAGCAGTTTGACATTCCGGGGGCCCCAGCATTTT.

This chain connects TRBV18 to TRBJ2-2; the D gene is possibly TRBD1 (5 bases). The CDR3 is made up of 14 amino acids. The V end lost 4 bases, the J end lost 6 bases, and 12 bases lay between the germline ends. The germline V gene encodes CDR1 KGHSH and CDR2 LQKENI. As DNA, the CDR3 is TGTGCCAGCTCACGCTGCAGGGATCCCGGGGAGCTGTTTTTT. Translated, it gives CASSRCRDPGELFF.

The V call is TRBV28, the J call TRBJ1-2, with 10 positions matching TRBD1. The CDR3 covers 15 residues. V dropped 4 bases and J dropped 6; count of bases not matched to a gene: 8. The germline gives CDR1 MDHEN, CDR2 SYDVKM. DNA of the CDR3: TGTGCCAGCAGTTCGGGCACCGGGACAGGGGATGGCTACACCTTC. Amino acids: CASSSGTGTGDGYTF.

This clone was seen only a few times. As DNA, the CDR3 is TGTGCCAGCAGCGTAGATCACAGGGGGTACCAAGAGACCCAGTACTTC. Amino acids: CASSVDHRGYQETQYF. The V call is TRBV9, the J call TRBJ2-5, with 8 bases lining up with TRBD1. CDR1 is SGDLS and CDR2 is YYNGEE in the germline V gene. V was clipped by 0 bases and J by 0 bases; unmatched bases: 4. The CDR3 spans 16 residues.

The rearrangement links TRBV10-3 to TRBJ2-1, with D maybe TRBD1 (5 bases). Looked up from germline, CDR1 is ENHRY and CDR2 is SYGVKD. The germline V and J ends were trimmed by 4 bases and 5 bases, with 9 bases remaining between them. The CDR3 runs to 13 residues. CDR3: CAISGQGNNEQFF. The CDR3 nucleotides are TGTGCCATCAGTGGCCAGGGAAACAATGAGCAGTTCTTC.

This chain joins TRBV7-8 and TRBJ2-7; 11 nucleotides agree with TRBD2. The CDR3 consists of 16 residues. J gave up 4 bases and V 4 bases, and 9 bases lay outside the gene matches. The germline gives CDR1 SGHVS, CDR2 FQNEAQ. The CDR3 here is CASSYISGGVLYEQYF. The DNA of the CDR3 is TGTGCCAGCAGCTACATTAGCGGGGGGGTCCTTTACGAGCAGTACTTC.

J is TRBJ2-2 and V is TRBV30, with 10 bases that match TRBD1. J gave up 5 bases and V 8 bases, and 11 bases lay outside the gene matches. This CDR3 has 15 amino acids. Germline CDR1 and CDR2: GTSNPN and SVGIG (reference sequence). CDR3 sequence: CAGSDRGLHTGELFF. The DNA for the CDR3 is TGTGCCGGATCCGACAGGGGGCTACATACCGGGGAGCTGTTTTTT.

The gene calls are TRBV5-4 and TRBJ2-5; 14 nucleotides align to TRBD2. The V segment lost 4 bases and the J segment 2 bases; nucleotides outside the gene matches: 7. This CDR3 comprises 17 residues. Looked up from germline, CDR1 is SGHNT and CDR2 is YYREEE (reference sequence). CDR3 loop: CASSLGTSGGKQETQYF. The CDR3 DNA follows: TGTGCCAGCAGCCTAGGGACTAGCGGGGGAAAACAAGAGACCCAGTACTTC.

The chain is built from TRBV5-1 and TRBJ2-7; 8 bases line up with TRBD2. Trimming cost V 4 bases and J 4 bases; bases outside gene matches: 10. The germline V gene encodes CDR1 SGHRS and CDR2 YFSETQ. This CDR3 has 15 residues. The CDR3 DNA reads as TGCGCCAGCAGCCCCCCGGGGGGGACGGGGTACGAGCAGTACTTC. Translation: CASSPPGGTGYEQYF.

The rearrangement uses TRBV5-1 and TRBJ2-1; no reliable D call. Germline-derived CDR1 and CDR2 are SGHRS and YFSETQ. V was trimmed by 2 bases and J by 2 bases, leaving 11 bases between them. The CDR3 has 15 residues. The CDR3 nucleotides are TGCGCCAGCAGCTTCGAACCACAAGCCTACAATGAGCAGTTCTTC. This encodes CASSFEPQAYNEQFF.

This chain joins TRBV11-1 and TRBJ2-7; no firm D call. The CDR3 consists of 13 residues. Trimming took off 5 bases at V and 7 bases at J, with 15 bases between the two ends. Germline-derived CDR1 and CDR2 are SGHAT and FQDESV (reference sequence). The CDR3 here is CASSLRAPGEQYF. DNA for the CDR3: TGTGCCAGCAGCCTTCGCGCCCCCGGGGAGCAGTACTTC.

This rearrangement joins TRBV4-3 to TRBJ2-1, with TRBD2 as a possible D gene (6 bases). The CDR3 consists of 14 residues. Germline V gene data show CDR1 as LGHNA and CDR2 as YSLEER. The ends were cut back, 5 bases at V and 10 bases at J, with 18 bases in the middle. CDR3 protein: CASSNPLRGREQFF. Here the CDR3 DNA reads TGCGCCAGCAGCAACCCGTTGCGGGGCCGGGAGCAGTTCTTC.

The V gene is TRBV15, the J gene TRBJ1-1; a possible D gene is TRBD1 (6 bases). The CDR3 is made up of 13 amino acids. Germline values: CDR1 LNHNV, CDR2 YYDKDF (reference sequence). V gave up 5 bases and J gave up 11 bases, with 18 bases separating them. The chain's CDR3 is CATSYDRLGYAFF. For the CDR3, the DNA is TGTGCCACCAGCTACGACAGGCTTGGTTACGCTTTCTTT.

This sequence joins TRBV2 and TRBJ2-2, with TRBD1 matching over 7 bases. The CDR3 is 12 amino acids. Trimming at V came to 6 bases and at J to 6 bases, leaving 1 base not matched to a gene. The V gene's germline CDR1 is SNHLY and CDR2 FYNNEI. CDR3 DNA sequence: TGTGCCAGCAGAGACAGGGCCGGGGAGCTGTTTTTT. This translates into CASRDRAGELFF. Together with reference TRBV2 and TRBJ2-2, the CDR3 gives the full variable domain: EPEVTQTPSHQVTQMGQEVILRCVPISNHLYFYWYRQILGQKVEFLVSFYNNEISEKSEIFDDQFSVERPDGSNFTLKIRSTKLEDSAMYFCASRDRAGELFFGEGSRLTVL.

The genes are TRBV6-5 and TRBJ2-7; D is perhaps TRBD1 (6 bases). CDR1 is MNHEY and CDR2 is SVGAGI in the germline V gene. The V end was cut by 4 bases, the J end by 3 bases, with 13 bases between. CDR3 length equals 14 residues. The CDR3 DNA reads TGTGCCAGCAGTTTGGACAGATTCAGCTACGAGCAGTACTTC. Its translation is CASSLDRFSYEQYF.

CDR3 in amino acids: CASGRTGGDQPQHF. In DNA form, the CDR3 reads TGTGCCAGCGGGCGGACAGGGGGCGATCAGCCCCAGCATTTT. J is TRBJ1-5 and V is TRBV6-5; 11 bases map to TRBD1. V gave up 8 bases and J gave up 5 bases; unmatched junction bases: 5. The CDR3 runs to 14 residues. Germline values: CDR1 MNHEY, CDR2 SVGAGI.